This is a list of T cell receptor beta chains from one sample in a study of cytomegalovirus exposure and HLA in healthy donors. Sequencing was performed with immunoSEQ multiplex PCR; in TCRdb, only in-frame clones are kept and a portion is missing. The sample has about 98,000 clones, more than 60% seen once. The source material was PBMCs. The source is a human donor in good health. CDR3s include the opening cysteine and the closing phenylalanine or tryptophan. A D gene is named only where the DNA matches it firmly. Expanded clones get a size class; other rows say once, few or many, or leave the size out.

V	J	D	size	CDR3	DNA
TRBV6-5	TRBJ1-4	NA	NA	CASNQGTTNEKLFF	TGTGCCAGCAATCAGGGTACAACTAATGAAAAACTGTTTTTT
TRBV25-1	TRBJ2-2	NA	NA	CASSEYGQATGELFF	TGTGCCAGCAGTGAATATGGTCAGGCCACCGGGGAGCTGTTTTTT
TRBV9	TRBJ1-1	TRBD1	NA	CASSARQGAGTEAFF	TGTGCCAGCAGCGCACGACAGGGGGCAGGCACTGAAGCTTTCTTT
TRBV5-1	TRBJ1-4	NA	few	CASSPEGWRPLSSTNEKLFF	TGCGCCAGCAGCCCCGAGGGCTGGAGACCACTCTCCTCAACTAATGAAAAACTGTTTTTT
TRBV19	TRBJ2-3	NA	once	CASSSRVGTDTQYF	TGTGCCAGTAGTAGCAGGGTCGGCACAGATACGCAGTATTTT
TRBV10-3	TRBJ2-7	NA	few	CAISERGYEQYF	TGTGCCATCAGTGAGCGGGGCTACGAGCAGTACTTC
TRBV14	TRBJ1-2	NA	NA	CASSQHQGLGYTF	TGTGCCAGCAGCCAACATCAGGGGCTCGGCTACACCTTC
TRBV15	TRBJ2-7	TRBD2	NA	CATSREGLEYEQYF	TGTGCCACCAGCAGAGAGGGACTAGAATACGAGCAGTACTTC
TRBV5-4	TRBJ1-1	NA	many	CASSRLASRNTEAFF	TGTGCCAGCAGCCGCCTGGCTTCCCGGAACACTGAAGCTTTCTTT
TRBV27	TRBJ1-5	NA	NA	CASSLRREQPQHF	TGTGCCAGCAGTTTACGGAGGGAACAGCCCCAGCATTTT
TRBV2	TRBJ2-3	TRBD1	NA	CASSGTGLADTQYF	TGTGCCAGCAGTGGGACAGGGCTCGCAGATACGCAGTATTTT
TRBV12-5	TRBJ1-1	NA	NA	CASGLVLDPGIRTEAFF	TGTGCTAGTGGTTTGGTATTGGATCCGGGGATTCGCACTGAAGCTTTCTTT
TRBV21-1	TRBJ2-7	NA	once	CASTSKTRDRLCEQYF	TGTGCCAGCACCTCAAAAACCCGGGACAGGTTGTGCGAGCAGTACTTC
TRBV15	TRBJ1-1	TRBD1	few	CATSADRGNTEAFF	TGTGCCACCAGCGCAGACAGGGGGAACACTGAAGCTTTCTTT
TRBV5-1	TRBJ2-7	TRBD1	once	CASRHPGQGYEQYF	TGCGCCAGCAGACACCCGGGACAGGGGTACGAGCAGTACTTC
TRBV4-1	TRBJ1-5	NA	few	CASSQVPGEGSQPQHF	TGCGCCAGCAGCCAAGTACCGGGGGAGGGCTCCCAGCCCCAGCATTTT
TRBV5-6	TRBJ1-2	NA	NA	CASSLVTGGYTF	TGTGCCAGCAGCTTGGTTACAGGAGGGTACACCTTC
TRBV30	TRBJ1-1	NA	once	CAWSVRIPGEVLAEAFF	TGTGCCTGGAGTGTAAGGATCCCAGGGGAAGTTTTGGCAGAAGCTTTCTTT
TRBV7-8	TRBJ2-2	TRBD1	NA	CASSWTGTGRTANTGELFF	TGTGCCAGCAGCTGGACCGGGACAGGAAGAACCGCGAACACCGGGGAGCTGTTTTTT
TRBV15	TRBJ2-1	NA	NA	CATSSRDISRNEQFF	TGTGCCACCAGCTCTCGGGACATCTCCCGCAATGAGCAGTTCTTC
TRBV7-9	TRBJ2-2	NA	NA	CASSFSGIPGELFF	TGTGCCAGCAGCTTCTCCGGGATCCCCGGGGAGCTGTTTTTT
TRBV7-6	TRBJ2-2	TRBD2	NA	CASSLVAGANTGELFF	TGTGCCAGCAGCTTAGTAGCGGGGGCGAACACCGGGGAGCTGTTTTTT
TRBV19	TRBJ1-1	NA	NA	CASSIGAGSTEAFF	TGTGCCAGTAGTATTGGGGCGGGGAGCACTGAAGCTTTCTTT
TRBV7-9	TRBJ1-1	NA	NA	CASELSGNTEAFF	TGTGCCAGCGAGTTGTCCGGGAACACTGAAGCTTTCTTT
TRBV19	TRBJ2-7	TRBD1	NA	CASSVLGQVNTYEQYF	TGTGCCAGTAGTGTCCTCGGACAGGTCAATACCTACGAGCAGTACTTC
TRBV23-1	TRBJ2-1	NA	few	CASSQSIDCRGEQFF	TGCGCCAGCAGTCAATCGATTGACTGTCGAGGTGAGCAGTTCTTC
TRBV6-6	TRBJ1-2	NA	NA	CASSYPSSWGGSGYTF	TGTGCCAGCAGTTACCCATCCTCATGGGGAGGGAGTGGCTACACCTTC
TRBV12-5	TRBJ1-5	NA	few	CASGLSELRHGNQPQHF	TGTGCTAGTGGCTTATCTGAGCTTCGACACGGCAATCAGCCCCAGCATTTT
TRBV19	TRBJ1-1	TRBD1	NA	CASRATGANTEAFF	TGTGCCAGTAGAGCGACAGGGGCGAACACTGAAGCTTTCTTT
TRBV10-3	TRBJ1-5	TRBD1	NA	CAIWTGGDQPQHF	TGTGCCATATGGACAGGGGGCGATCAGCCCCAGCATTTT
TRBV6-5	TRBJ2-3	NA	NA	CASSYDTSTDTQYF	TGTGCCAGCAGTTACGATACAAGCACAGATACGCAGTATTTT
TRBV25-1	TRBJ1-1	TRBD1	few	CASSESFRGRGGTEAFF	TGTGCCAGCAGTGAATCATTCAGGGGGCGAGGAGGCACTGAAGCTTTCTTT
TRBV7-6	TRBJ1-1	TRBD1	NA	CASSLGQGMNTEAFF	TGTGCCAGCAGCTTAGGACAGGGCATGAACACTGAAGCTTTCTTT
TRBV5-4	TRBJ2-7	TRBD1	NA	CASSFGTVESYEQYF	TGTGCCAGCAGCTTTGGGACAGTCGAATCCTACGAGCAGTACTTC
TRBV19	TRBJ2-1	TRBD2	NA	CASSMSSGGPREQFF	TGTGCCAGTAGTATGTCCAGCGGGGGGCCTAGGGAGCAGTTCTTC
TRBV4-3	TRBJ1-6	TRBD1	NA	CASSPRTGWPPLHF	TGCGCCAGCAGCCCCCGGACAGGGTGGCCACCCCTCCACTTT
TRBV6-1	TRBJ2-3	NA	few	CASSDFGSTDTQYF	TGTGCCAGCAGTGATTTCGGGAGCACAGATACGCAGTATTTT
TRBV6-6	TRBJ1-2	TRBD1	few	CASSYSGQGPGYTF	TGTGCCAGCAGTTACTCAGGACAGGGGCCGGGCTACACCTTC
TRBV7-2	TRBJ2-3	NA	NA	CASSPSGIQSMNTQYF	TGTGCCAGCAGCCCCTCCGGGATCCAGTCCATGAATACGCAGTATTTT
TRBV19	TRBJ1-1	NA	NA	CASSIPGEGTEAFF	TGTGCCAGTAGTATACCCGGGGAGGGCACTGAAGCTTTCTTT
TRBV4-3	TRBJ2-3	NA	medium-sized	CASSQGEAALQSDTQYF	TGCGCCAGCAGCCAAGGGGAAGCGGCCCTGCAGTCAGATACGCAGTATTTT
TRBV5-1	TRBJ2-1	TRBD2	NA	CASSLGGGAGGASYNEQFF	TGCGCCAGCAGCTTGGGGGGTGGGGCGGGAGGGGCCTCCTACAATGAGCAGTTCTTC
TRBV27	TRBJ2-2	NA	once	CASSLSRQGGGELFF	TGTGCCAGCAGTTTATCGAGGCAGGGTGGAGGGGAGCTGTTTTTT
TRBV4-3	TRBJ1-2	NA	NA	CASSQVNQEGYTF	TGCGCCAGCAGCCAAGTTAACCAGGAAGGCTACACCTTC
TRBV4-1	TRBJ2-5	NA	NA	CASSQPHSGVETQYF	TGCGCCAGCAGCCAACCCCACTCGGGGGTGGAGACCCAGTACTTC
TRBV5-4	TRBJ2-2	TRBD2	NA	CASRASGNTGELFF	TGTGCCAGCAGAGCTAGCGGGAACACCGGGGAGCTGTTTTTT